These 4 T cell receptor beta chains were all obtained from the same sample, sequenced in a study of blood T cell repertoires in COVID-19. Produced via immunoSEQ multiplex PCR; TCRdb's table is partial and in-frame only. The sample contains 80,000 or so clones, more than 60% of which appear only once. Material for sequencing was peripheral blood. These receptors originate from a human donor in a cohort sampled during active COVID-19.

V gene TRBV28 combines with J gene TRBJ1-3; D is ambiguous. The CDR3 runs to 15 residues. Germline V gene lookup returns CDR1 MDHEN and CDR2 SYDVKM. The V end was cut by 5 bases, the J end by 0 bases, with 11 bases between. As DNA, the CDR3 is TGTGCCAGCAGTCCCCCCCCCGGCTCTGGAAACACCATATATTTT. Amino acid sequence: CASSPPPGSGNTIYF.

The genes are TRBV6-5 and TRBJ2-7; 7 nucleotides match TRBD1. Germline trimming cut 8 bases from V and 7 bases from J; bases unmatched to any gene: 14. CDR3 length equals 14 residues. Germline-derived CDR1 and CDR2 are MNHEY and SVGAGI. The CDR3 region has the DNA TGTGCCAGCCTGCTCCTAACAGGGGTAGGGGAGCAGTACTTC. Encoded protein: CASLLLTGVGEQYF.

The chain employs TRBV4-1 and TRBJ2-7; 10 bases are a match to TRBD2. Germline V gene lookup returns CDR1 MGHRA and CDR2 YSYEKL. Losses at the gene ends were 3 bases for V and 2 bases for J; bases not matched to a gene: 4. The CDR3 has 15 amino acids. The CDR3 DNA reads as TGCGCCAGCAGCCAGGTTCTAGCGGGGGCCTACGAGCAGTACTTC. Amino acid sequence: CASSQVLAGAYEQYF.

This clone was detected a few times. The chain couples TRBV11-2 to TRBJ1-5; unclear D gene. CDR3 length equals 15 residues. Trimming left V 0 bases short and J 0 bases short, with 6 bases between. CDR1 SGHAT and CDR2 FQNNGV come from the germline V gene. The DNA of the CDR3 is TGTGCCAGCAGCTTAGATTCGAGTAGCAATCAGCCCCAGCATTTT. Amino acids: CASSLDSSSNQPQHF.